A single sample is the source of the 6 T cell receptor beta chains below, sequenced in a study of T-cell reconstitution after alpha-beta-depleted transplantation in children listed by TCRdb under 2016. The label giving this sample's treatment or condition can be read as: allogeneic hematopoietic cell transplantation with graft depleted of TCRalphabeta T cells and CD19 B cells. The method behind the library was PCR. The run used an Illumina HiSeq 2500. Molecular barcoding was employed in the preparation of TCR libraries, with unique molecular identifiers being used to normalize TCRbeta repertoire quantification. TCRdb ran its own pipeline on the public reads, namely fastp trimming at Q25 and MiXCR clone calling, and kept in-frame beta chains. When rows share a CDR3 protein, they turn into one entry using the most common DNA and genes. In this sample the table shows about 110,000 distinct CDR3 sequences, approximately 6.4% of which occur a single time. Roughly 24% of the sample rests with the top ten.

This sample comprised PBMCs, mostly from graft donor cells, obtained 360 days after TCRalphabeta/CD19-depleted stem cell transplant. Receptor source: a male patient aged 2-9 years who had a stem cell transplant for acute lymphoblastic leukemia, so the T cells may come from the graft donor.

This clonotype was observed many times. One junction end disagrees with the germline gene, perhaps due to a read error. The chain uses TRBV7-7 and TRBJ2-1; D is possibly TRBD2 (6 bases). Looked up from germline, CDR1 is SSHAT and CDR2 is FNYEAQ (reference sequence). The CDR3 has 13 residues. The CDR3 reads CASSLAEGWEQFF. In DNA form, the CDR3 reads TGTGCTAGCAGCTTAGCGGAGGGCTGGGAGCAGTTCTTC.

This clonotype appeared many times. V gene TRBV3-1 combines with J gene TRBJ2-1, with no clear D. This CDR3 comprises 12 residues. CDR1 is LGHDT and CDR2 is YNNKEL in the germline V gene (reference sequence). The V gene lost 4 bases and the J gene lost 4 bases, with 5 bases spanning the gap. The CDR3 protein is CASSRFYNEQFF. CDR3 nucleotides: TGTGCCAGCAGCCGTTTTTACAATGAGCAGTTCTTC.

This clonotype came up many times. V is TRBV7-3 and J is TRBJ2-7; 8 bases line up with TRBD1. V shed 1 base, J shed 4 bases, and the junction held 15 bases outside the gene matches. The CDR3 contains 18 residues. Germline V CDR1 and CDR2: SGHTA, FQGTGA. CDR3: CASSLKPRDRKSFYEQYF. The DNA for the CDR3 is TGTGCCAGCAGCTTAAAACCCAGGGACAGGAAGTCCTTTTACGAGCAGTACTTC.

In its sample, this clonotype was seen a few times. The rearrangement uses TRBV9 and TRBJ2-1; D is unclear. V lost 0 bases and J 7 bases, leaving 8 bases between the germline ends. CDR3 length: 13 amino acids. Germline V gene lookup returns CDR1 SGDLS and CDR2 YYNGEE. In nucleotides, the CDR3 is TGTGCCAGCAGCGTAGTACCCCAGAATGAGCAGTTCTTC. It yields the protein CASSVVPQNEQFF.

The sample holds many counts of this clonotype. The chain is built from TRBV12-5 and TRBJ2-1; D uncertain. V lost 1 base and J lost 7, with 8 bases in between. The CDR3 consists of 13 residues. The germline CDR1 and CDR2 sequences are LGHNT and FRNRAP. The CDR3 DNA reads as TGTGCTAGTGGTTTGGCCCGGAGAAATGAGCAGTTCTTC. Residues: CASGLARRNEQFF. The entire variable domain, with the rest obtained from reference TRBV12-5 and TRBJ2-1, is as follows: DARVTQTPRHKVTEMGQEVTMRCQPILGHNTVFWYRQTMMQGLELLAYFRNRAPLDDSGMPKDRFSAEMPDATLATLKIQPSEPRDSAVYFCASGLARRNEQFFGPGTRLTVL.

This clonotype has a count of ten or more. The chain employs TRBV9 and TRBJ2-5; a possible D gene is TRBD2 (6 bases). CDR1 is SGDLS and CDR2 is YYNGEE in the germline V gene. This CDR3 contains 10 residues. Trimming left V 10 bases short and J 5 bases short, with 9 bases between. In DNA form, the CDR3 reads TGTGCCTCTCGGGGGGAGACCCAGTACTTC. Translation gives CASRGETQYF.